This is a list of T cell receptor beta chains from one sample in a study of somatic mutations in cytotoxic T cells in rheumatoid arthritis. Data came from immunoSEQ multiplex PCR; TCRdb stores just in-frame clones and leaves some out. The sample records 13,000 or so clones, 78% being singletons. Sequencing was done on a sample of CD8+ T cells sorted from blood. These receptors originate from an adult with rheumatoid arthritis. The CDR3 runs from the conserved cysteine through the conserved F or W. D genes are given only for firm matches. The size field is filled for only some rows; it gives once, few, many or a size class.

J	D	size	V	DNA	CDR3
TRBJ1-4	NA	NA	TRBV6-5	TGTGCCAGCAGTTACGGGGTTGCGGGCTATGAAAAACTGTTTTTT	CASSYGVAGYEKLFF
TRBJ1-1	NA	NA	TRBV18	TGTGCCACCTTAAGTCGGTCCCGGAACACTGAAGCTTTCTTT	CATLSRSRNTEAFF
TRBJ2-1	TRBD2	NA	TRBV14	TGTGCCAGCAGCCACAGCGGGGGGGCTAATGAGCAGTTCTTC	CASSHSGGANEQFF
TRBJ2-7	TRBD1	once	TRBV13	TGTGCCAGCAGCTTAGGAGGGACAGGGGGCTACGAGCAGTACTTC	CASSLGGTGGYEQYF
TRBJ2-7	NA	NA	TRBV5-1	TGCGCCAGCAGCTTGATACAACAGGGATCCTACGAGCAGTACTTC	CASSLIQQGSYEQYF
TRBJ2-3	NA	few	TRBV7-8	TGTGCCAGCAGCTTTCTCGGGCATACAGATACGCAGTATTTT	CASSFLGHTDTQYF
TRBJ2-1	TRBD2	NA	TRBV5-1	TGCGCCAGCAGCTTGGCCGAGGTTGTAGCGGGAGGAGGATACAATGAGCAGTTCTTC	CASSLAEVVAGGGYNEQFF
TRBJ1-2	NA	NA	TRBV27	TGTGCCAGCAGTTTATCTTGGGCGCCTGGCGGCTACACCTTC	CASSLSWAPGGYTF
TRBJ1-1	NA	NA	TRBV7-2	TGTGCCAGCAGCTTAAAGGGGGAGCCCACTGAAGCTTTCTTT	CASSLKGEPTEAFF
TRBJ1-5	NA	NA	TRBV5-1	TGCGCCAGCAGCTTCCACCCCGTAACCTCGGGGGCCCGCAATCAGCCCCAGCATTTT	CASSFHPVTSGARNQPQHF
TRBJ2-7	TRBD2	NA	TRBV7-3	TGTGCCAGCAGCCCAAGCGGGAGTGGTGGCGAGCAGTACTTC	CASSPSGSGGEQYF
TRBJ1-3	NA	NA	TRBV5-6	TGTGCCAGCAGCCTTCCCTCTGGAAACACCATATATTTT	CASSLPSGNTIYF
TRBJ2-3	NA	NA	TRBV5-3	TGTGCCAGAAGCCTGGGGGAGGTAAGACCCGGAGGGGATACGCAGTATTTT	CARSLGEVRPGGDTQYF
TRBJ2-5	NA	NA	TRBV2	TGTGCCAGCAGTCCTAGTGCAGGGACCCAGTACTTC	CASSPSAGTQYF
TRBJ1-2	NA	NA	TRBV6-6	TGTGCCAGCTACCCTGACAGTAACTATGGCTACACCTTC	CASYPDSNYGYTF
TRBJ2-1	NA	NA	TRBV7-2	TGTGCCAGCAGCTTAGCGGGCCCCCTCCTGGACGATGAGCAGTTCTTC	CASSLAGPLLDDEQFF
TRBJ2-1	TRBD2	once	TRBV19	TGCGCTTCAAGGGTCAGCGGGAGTATCAATGAGCAGTTCTTC	CASRVSGSINEQFF
TRBJ1-5	NA	NA	TRBV6-4	TGTGCCAGCAGTGTATGGGCAGGGCAGCCCCAGCATTTT	CASSVWAGQPQHF
TRBJ2-5	NA	NA	TRBV6-1	TGTGCCAGCAGTGTCGGGGGGCAGGAGACCCAGTACTTC	CASSVGGQETQYF
TRBJ1-2	NA	NA	TRBV7-8	TGTGCCAGCAGCTTAGGGGCGGACAACTATGGCTACACCTTC	CASSLGADNYGYTF
TRBJ1-1	NA	NA	TRBV15	TGTGCCACCTGCGAGGGGGGCGTGAACACTGAAGCTTTCTTT	CATCEGGVNTEAFF
TRBJ2-6	NA	few	TRBV6-4	TGTGCCAGCAGTATGGGTTTGTCTGGGGCCAACGTCCTGACTTTC	CASSMGLSGANVLTF
TRBJ2-1	NA	NA	TRBV25-1	TGTGCCAGCAGTGATTCTCTTATAACGGGAAGCTCCTACAATGAGCAGTTCTTC	CASSDSLITGSSYNEQFF
TRBJ2-5	TRBD2	NA	TRBV6-1	TGTGCCAGCTCCTTCGGCGGGGGGAACCAAGAGACCCAGTACTTC	CASSFGGGNQETQYF
TRBJ1-2	NA	NA	TRBV4-1	TGCGCCAGCAGCCAAGAAGGTGTACACTATGGCTACACCTTC	CASSQEGVHYGYTF
TRBJ1-1	TRBD1	few	TRBV9	TGTGCCAGCAGCGCTCTCAGGGGGGGTAACACTGAAGCTTTCTTT	CASSALRGGNTEAFF
TRBJ2-1	TRBD2	NA	TRBV4-1	TGCGCCAGCAGCCAAGATCCGGGGGGGGAGCCCCTTTTTTCGGAGCAGTTCTTC	CASSQDPGGEPLFSEQFF
TRBJ2-1	NA	NA	TRBV27	TGTGCCAGCAGGTTAGGGGCTAGCGCCTACAATGAGCAGTTCTTC	CASRLGASAYNEQFF
TRBJ1-1	NA	few	TRBV29-1	TGCAGCGTTGCCCCATTGCAGGTGAGCACTGAAGCTTTCTTT	CSVAPLQVSTEAFF
TRBJ1-4	TRBD1	once	TRBV5-6	TGTGCCAGCAGCTTGGGGACAGGGATTTTTGAAAAACTGTTTTTT	CASSLGTGIFEKLFF